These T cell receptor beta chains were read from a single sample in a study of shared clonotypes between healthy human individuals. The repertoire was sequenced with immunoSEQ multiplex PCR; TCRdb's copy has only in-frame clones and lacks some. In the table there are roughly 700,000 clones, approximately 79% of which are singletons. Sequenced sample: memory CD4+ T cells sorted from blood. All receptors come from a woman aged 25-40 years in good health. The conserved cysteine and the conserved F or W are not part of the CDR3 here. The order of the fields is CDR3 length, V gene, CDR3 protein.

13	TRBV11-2	ASSRIPGVVETQY
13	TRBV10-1	ASSPELAGIYEQY
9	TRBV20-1	SAPADYEQY
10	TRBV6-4	ASSAAGTEAF
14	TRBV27	ASSLRPPAGPYEQY
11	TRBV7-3	ASSPYVLDEQY
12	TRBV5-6	ASSLIVRDNTQY
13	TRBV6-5	ASCSFGHSGNTIY
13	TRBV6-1	ASSGSLAGESEQF
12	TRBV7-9	AGLNSGSYNEQF
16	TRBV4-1	ASSQDDGDRAMNTEAF
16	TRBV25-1	ASSEPTSGPGGHDTQY
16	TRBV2	ASSDVSWARSEEETQY
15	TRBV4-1	ASSHPARDRLSQPQH
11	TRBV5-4	ASSPKINTEAF
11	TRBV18	ASSPDKRYGYT
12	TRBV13	ASSLGGSSYEQY
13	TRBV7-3	ASSLGRRHSDTQY
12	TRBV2	ASSPPGGFSEQY
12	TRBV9	ASSVTAGGDTQY
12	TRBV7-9	ASSSGASYNEQF
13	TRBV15	ATSREAGTYNEQF
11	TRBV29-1	SVRTSGYNEQF
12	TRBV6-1	ASRVAGGTYEQY
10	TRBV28	ASGKTTDTQY
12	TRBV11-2	ASSRGYYPTEAF
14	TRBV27	ASSLGRGGPTGTQY
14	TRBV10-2	ASSQLQGTGANVLT
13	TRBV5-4	ASSFPGTPSYEQY